Presented here are 23 T cell receptor beta chains from one specimen sequenced in a study of response to subunit inactivated influenza vaccine. TCRdb used MiXCR to reprocess the RT-PCR reads, holding one entry per CDR3 protein. The repertoire has approximately 570,000 distinct CDR3 sequences, approximately 7.1% of them found once; the top ten carry 13%. The sequenced sample was PBMCs from blood, obtained less than 25 months after vaccination. These TCRs come from a man between 50 and 69 years old who received an inactivated influenza vaccine.

This clonotype was recorded many times. The J gene is TRBJ1-2, the V gene TRBV5-1, with D possibly TRBD1 on 5 matching bases. The CDR3 has 14 amino acids. The V gene lost 0 bases and the J gene lost 2 bases, with 8 bases spanning the gap. Per the germline V gene, CDR1 is SGHRS and CDR2 is YFSETQ. This CDR3 is CASSLDAGNYGYTF. In DNA form, the CDR3 reads TGCGCCAGCAGCTTGGATGCAGGGAACTATGGCTACACCTTC.

This clonotype appeared a few times. The chain employs TRBV27 and TRBJ1-5, with 7 bases lining up with TRBD1. CDR3 length equals 16 residues. J lost 4 bases, V lost 6 bases, and 12 bases had no gene match. Germline V gene sequence: CDR1 MNHEY, CDR2 SMNVEV (reference sequence). The CDR3 nucleotides are TGTGCCAGCAGCCCCGTTCAGGGGGTGGTAAATCAGCCCCAGCATTTT. Protein: CASSPVQGVVNQPQHF.

This clonotype was recorded a few times. The rearrangement joins TRBV27 to TRBJ2-2; TRBD1 is a possible D gene (5 bases). The CDR3 extends over 14 amino acids. Germline V lookup: CDR1 MNHEY, CDR2 SMNVEV (reference sequence). Between the trimmed V and J ends, which lost 8 bases and 0 bases, there was a span of 10 bases. The CDR3 here is CASGARTNTGELFF. The CDR3 DNA is TGTGCCAGCGGGGCCAGAACGAACACCGGGGAGCTGTTTTTT.

V gene TRBV20-1 combines with J gene TRBJ1-1; D is uncertain. The CDR3 loop spans 13 amino acids. From germline, CDR1 is DFQATT and CDR2 SNEGSKA (reference sequence). Between the trimmed V and J ends, which lost 6 bases and 3 bases, there was a span of 14 bases. CDR3 sequence reads: CSARTAKYTEAFF. The CDR3 nucleotides read TGCAGTGCGAGGACGGCTAAATACACTGAAGCTTTCTTT.

This clonotype was picked up a small number of times. V gene TRBV20-1 combines with J gene TRBJ2-1, with D maybe TRBD1 (5 bases). CDR3 length: 11 amino acids. CDR1 is DFQATT and CDR2 is SNEGSKA in the germline V gene (reference sequence). Trimming removed 2 bases from V and 8 bases from J, with 7 bases in between. In nucleotides, the CDR3 is TGCAGTGCTAGACAAGGGGATGAGCAGTTCTTC. Its protein product is CSARQGDEQFF.

The DNA for the CDR3 is TGTGCCAGCAGTGAAGTCGGGGCTAGCGGGAGGAACATTCAGTACTTC. Protein: CASSEVGASGRNIQYF. The chain links TRBV2 to TRBJ2-4, with TRBD2 matching 11 bases. Unmatched junction bases numbered 6, after V lost 1 base and J lost 7 bases. CDR3 size: 16 residues. Germline V gene sequence: CDR1 SNHLY, CDR2 FYNNEI.

CDR3: CSAGQGARGTEAFF. CDR3 bases: TGCAGTGCTGGACAGGGGGCTCGGGGAACTGAAGCTTTCTTT. The chain has TRBV20-1 and TRBJ1-1; TRBD1 matches 11 bases. CDR3 length equals 14 residues. V lost 5 bases to trimming and J lost 5 bases; unmatched junction nucleotides: 7. Germline assignment: CDR1 DFQATT and CDR2 SNEGSKA (reference sequence).

V gene TRBV6-1 combines with J gene TRBJ1-5; D not resolved. The CDR3 sequence is 13 residues long. V was trimmed by 11 bases and J by 4 bases, leaving 15 bases between them. The germline V gene encodes CDR1 MNHNS and CDR2 SASEGT. The CDR3 spells CAGSLEGNQPQHF. CDR3 nucleotides: TGTGCCGGTAGTCTAGAAGGTAATCAGCCCCAGCATTTT.

This clonotype was counted many times. J is TRBJ2-5 and V is TRBV2; maybe TRBD1 (6 bases). The CDR3 covers 15 residues. Germline CDR1 and CDR2: SNHLY and FYNNEI. Trimming removed 0 bases at V and 5 bases at J, with 13 bases between. DNA of the CDR3: TGTGCCAGCAGTGAAGCGTACAGGGTGACCGAGACCCAGTACTTC. Translating it yields CASSEAYRVTETQYF. The full variable domain, rest sourced from reference TRBV2 and TRBJ2-5, is EPEVTQTPSHQVTQMGQEVILRCVPISNHLYFYWYRQILGQKVEFLVSFYNNEISEKSEIFDDQFSVERPDGSNFTLKIRSTKLEDSAMYFCASSEAYRVTETQYFGPGTRLLVL.

This clonotype was detected a few times. The rearrangement links TRBV5-1 to TRBJ2-5, with 9 bases fitting TRBD1. Losses at the gene ends were 0 bases for V and 4 bases for J; bases not matched to a gene: 7. This CDR3 contains 16 residues. Germline-derived CDR1 and CDR2 are SGHRS and YFSETQ. The CDR3 sequence: CASSLEPGQGVETQYF. The CDR3 DNA follows: TGCGCCAGCAGCTTGGAACCGGGACAGGGAGTAGAGACCCAGTACTTC.

This clonotype came up a few times. The J gene is TRBJ2-1, the V gene TRBV10-3; 7 nucleotides match TRBD1. The length of the CDR3 is 13 residues. J was trimmed by 5 bases and V by 6 bases; bases with no gene match: 4. CDR1 and CDR2 from the germline V gene are ENHRY and SYGVKD. The CDR3 sequence is CAISGTVDNEQFF. The CDR3 bases are TGTGCCATCAGCGGGACAGTGGACAATGAGCAGTTCTTC.

The chain recombines TRBV20-1 with TRBJ2-1; a possible D gene is TRBD1 (5 bases). The germline gives CDR1 DFQATT, CDR2 SNEGSKA (reference sequence). The CDR3 length is 14 residues. V lost 6 bases and J lost 0, with 12 bases in between. CDR3 protein: CSARTKSSYNEQFF. In DNA form, the CDR3 reads TGCAGTGCCAGGACAAAGAGCTCCTACAATGAGCAGTTCTTC.

J is TRBJ2-3 and V is TRBV10-3; D uncertain. V lost 3 bases to trimming and J lost 0 bases, with 7 bases between them. There are 14 residues in the CDR3. The germline gives CDR1 ENHRY, CDR2 SYGVKD. CDR3 region: CAISETESTDTQYF. The CDR3 coding sequence is TGTGCCATCAGTGAAACCGAAAGCACAGATACGCAGTATTTT.

This clonotype was seen ten or more times. The J gene is TRBJ2-5, the V gene TRBV6-5; D may be TRBD2 (5 bases). The CDR3 is 12 amino acids. Trimming shortened V by 8 bases and J by 5 bases, and 12 bases separated the two germline ends. CDR1 MNHEY and CDR2 SVGAGI come from the germline V gene. CDR3 coding DNA: TGTGCCAGCGGAGGACGGCAGGAGACCCAGTACTTC. Translation gives CASGGRQETQYF.

Only a few counts were recorded for this clonotype. This rearrangement joins TRBV9 to TRBJ2-7, with 7 bases lining up with TRBD1. The V gene end was trimmed by 3 bases and the J gene end by 5 bases; junction bases not matched to a gene: 2. CDR1 and CDR2 (germline): SGDLS, YYNGEE. The CDR3 loop spans 12 amino acids. In nucleotides, the CDR3 is TGTGCCAGCAGCGGAAGGGGGCACGAGCAGTACTTC. Translated: CASSGRGHEQYF.

CDR3 nucleotides: TGTGCCACCAGCAGAGAAAGTTCTTGGGACAGGGAAGATGAGCAGTTCTTC. This sequence encodes CATSRESSWDREDEQFF. The chain uses TRBV15 and TRBJ2-1, with TRBD1 matching over 9 bases. CDR1 and CDR2 (germline): LNHNV, YYDKDF (reference sequence). The CDR3 is 17 amino acids. Trimming cost V 0 bases and J 8 bases; bases outside gene matches: 11.

This clonotype was recorded at least ten times. The chain employs TRBV6-2 or TRBV6-3 and TRBJ2-7; perhaps D is TRBD1 or TRBD2 (5 bases each). Germline loops: CDR1 MNHEY, CDR2 SVGEGT. This CDR3 contains 13 residues. Trimming cost V 3 bases and J 3 bases, with 9 bases left between them. CDR3 residues: CASSYWDGYEQYF. DNA of the CDR3: TGTGCCAGCAGTTATTGGGACGGCTACGAGCAGTACTTC.

Only a few counts were recorded for this clonotype. The chain employs TRBV20-1 and TRBJ1-2, with 7 bases matching TRBD1. Germline lookup yields CDR1 DFQATT and CDR2 SNEGSKA (reference sequence). The CDR3 covers 14 residues. With V trimmed by 0 bases and J by 4 bases, 5 bases remained unmatched. The CDR3 here is CSARETGASYGYTF. CDR3 sequence (DNA): TGCAGTGCTAGAGAAACAGGGGCATCCTATGGCTACACCTTC.

This clonotype has just a few counts. J is TRBJ2-4 and V is TRBV12-3 or TRBV12-4, with TRBD2 matching over 16 bases. This CDR3 is 16 amino acids long. V dropped 6 bases and J dropped 6; count of bases not matched to a gene: 5. The CDR3 sequence is CASRTGLAGGGNIQYF. As DNA, the CDR3 is TGTGCCAGCAGAACGGGACTAGCGGGAGGGGGAAACATTCAGTACTTC.

The chain recombines TRBV10-3 with TRBJ1-5, with D possibly TRBD1 on 6 matching bases. V was shortened by 3 bases and J by 5 bases, with 8 bases between the two germline ends. The CDR3 contains 13 residues. Germline V gene sequence: CDR1 ENHRY, CDR2 SYGVKD. This chain's CDR3 is CAISDHRDQPQHF. CDR3 bases: TGTGCCATCAGTGACCACAGGGATCAGCCCCAGCATTTT.

This clonotype has ten or more counts. The chain joins TRBV20-1 to TRBJ2-5; D unresolved. Trimming removed 6 bases at V and 5 bases at J, with 13 bases between. The germline V gene encodes CDR1 DFQATT and CDR2 SNEGSKA (reference sequence). The CDR3 consists of 12 residues. CDR3 sequence (DNA): TGCAGTGCCCCTAACGAATTGGAGACCCAGTACTTC. It yields the protein CSAPNELETQYF.

This clonotype was counted at least ten times. The chain links TRBV5-1 to TRBJ1-1; TRBD1 agrees at 9 bases. Germline assignment: CDR1 SGHRS and CDR2 YFSETQ. This CDR3 has 15 amino acids. V lost 4 bases and J lost 5; bases outside the gene matches: 9. The CDR3 is CASSPGTGLGTEAFF. The DNA of the CDR3 is TGCGCCAGCAGCCCTGGGACAGGGCTGGGAACTGAAGCTTTCTTT.

There are a few counts of this clonotype. The chain combines TRBV6-2 or TRBV6-3 with TRBJ1-3, with D possibly TRBD1 on 5 matching bases. Looked up from germline, CDR1 is MNHEY and CDR2 is SVGEGT. The CDR3 is 16 amino acids. Trimming left V 5 bases short and J 5 bases short, with 19 bases between. As DNA, the CDR3 is TGTGCCAGCAGTCTCGGGACGGGCCGATCTCGAAACACCATATATTTT. Translation: CASSLGTGRSRNTIYF.